The text below deals with one TCR beta chain. Per germline, CDR1 MGHRA and CDR2 YSYEKL. V dropped 1 base and J dropped 3 bases, with 12 bases sitting between them. The CDR3 has 16 amino acids. Source study methods: Estimation of nucleated cell counts relied on the amplification of reference gene primers. TCRdb keeps only in-frame clones here, not all; method: immunoSEQ multiplex PCR. Clonal size and the V and J genes are those of that table, whereas D and trimming came from the DNA. This sample has around 190,000 clones, with around 80% found just once. The sample belongs to a study of blood T cell repertoires in COVID-19. Whole-study context: Sites across the United States, Italy and Spain contributed samples from acute and convalescent COVID-19. Sources were T cells, B-cell-depleted T cells, or PBMCs; the material itself was cDNA or gDNA.

The chain employs TRBV4-1 and TRBJ1-4; the D gene is possibly TRBD1 (5 bases). Source material: peripheral blood. The sequence came from a human donor in a cohort sampled during active COVID-19. CDR3 sequence (DNA): TGCGCCAGCAGCCAAGGAACTGACAGTCCTAATGAAAAACTGTTTTTT. This sequence encodes CASSQGTDSPNEKLFF.